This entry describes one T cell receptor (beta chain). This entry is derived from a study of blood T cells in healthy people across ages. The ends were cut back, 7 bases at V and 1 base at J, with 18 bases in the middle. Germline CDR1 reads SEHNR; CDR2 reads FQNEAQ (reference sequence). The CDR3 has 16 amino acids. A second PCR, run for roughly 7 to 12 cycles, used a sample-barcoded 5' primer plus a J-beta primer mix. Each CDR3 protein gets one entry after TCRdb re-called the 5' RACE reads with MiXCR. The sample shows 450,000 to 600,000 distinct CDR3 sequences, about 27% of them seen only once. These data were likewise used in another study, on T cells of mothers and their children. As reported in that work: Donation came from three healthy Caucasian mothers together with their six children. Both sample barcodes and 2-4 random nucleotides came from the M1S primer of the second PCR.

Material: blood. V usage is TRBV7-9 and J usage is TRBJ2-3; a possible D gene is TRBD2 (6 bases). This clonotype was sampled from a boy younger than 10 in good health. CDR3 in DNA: TGTGCCAGCACTTCCAACGGGGCTAGCGGCACAGATACGCAGTATTTT. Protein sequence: CASTSNGASGTDTQYF.